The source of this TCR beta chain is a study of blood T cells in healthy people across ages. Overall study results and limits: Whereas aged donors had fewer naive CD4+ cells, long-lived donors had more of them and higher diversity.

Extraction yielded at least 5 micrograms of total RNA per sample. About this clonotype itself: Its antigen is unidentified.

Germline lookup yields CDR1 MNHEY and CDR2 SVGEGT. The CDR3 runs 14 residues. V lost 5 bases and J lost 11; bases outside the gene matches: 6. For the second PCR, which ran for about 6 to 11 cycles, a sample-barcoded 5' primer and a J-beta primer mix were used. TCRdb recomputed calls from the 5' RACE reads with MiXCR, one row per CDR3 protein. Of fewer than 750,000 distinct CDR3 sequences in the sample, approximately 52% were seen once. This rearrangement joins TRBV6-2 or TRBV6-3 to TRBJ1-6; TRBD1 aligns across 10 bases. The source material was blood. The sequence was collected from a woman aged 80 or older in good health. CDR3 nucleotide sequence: TGTGCCAGCAGTCCCGGGACAGGGGAAACACCCCTCCACTTT. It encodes CASSPGTGETPLHF.